Following are 4 T cell receptor beta chains from one sample sequenced in a study of CD8+ T cells in alopecia areata. TCR sequencing used cDNA made by reverse transcription of extracted RNA. Assay used: immunoSEQ multiplex PCR; TCRdb lists only in-frame clones, some missing. The data show 150,000 to 200,000 clones, around three fifths seen once. As to treatment: oral pan-JAK inhibitor, 5-10 mg twice daily. The sequencing here drew on CD4+ T cells sorted from blood, taken at week 24, from a patient treated with tofacitinib. Receptor source: a human donor with alopecia areata.

This clone has more than one count but fewer than ten. The chain joins TRBV7-9 to TRBJ2-5; TRBD2 matches at 7 bases. The CDR3 loop spans 12 amino acids. The V gene's germline CDR1 is SEHNR and CDR2 FQNEAQ (reference sequence). The ends lost 8 bases at V and 4 bases at J; junction bases unmatched: 4. The CDR3 reads CASGGGGETQYF. The CDR3 region has the DNA TGTGCCAGCGGTGGCGGGGGAGAGACCCAGTACTTC.

This rearrangement joins TRBV2 to TRBJ1-5, with 8 bases fitting TRBD1. This CDR3 has 14 amino acids. CDR1 is SNHLY, CDR2 FYNNEI, per germline. After removal of 3 bases from V and 4 bases from J, the junction contained 2 bases not matched to a gene. As DNA, the CDR3 is TGTGCCAGCAGTGATCAGGGGGCTAATCAGCCCCAGCATTTT. The encoded protein is CASSDQGANQPQHF. Combining the CDR3 with reference TRBV2 and TRBJ1-5 gives the whole variable domain EPEVTQTPSHQVTQMGQEVILRCVPISNHLYFYWYRQILGQKVEFLVSFYNNEISEKSEIFDDQFSVERPDGSNFTLKIRSTKLEDSAMYFCASSDQGANQPQHFGDGTRLSIL.

This chain connects TRBV4-2 to TRBJ1-6; 7 nucleotides agree with TRBD1. The CDR3 is made up of 14 amino acids. CDR1 is LGHNA, CDR2 YNFKEQ, per germline. V shed 1 base, J shed 9 bases, and the junction held 3 bases outside the gene matches. CDR3 region: CASSQAQGSSPLHF. The CDR3 bases are TGTGCCAGCAGCCAAGCACAGGGGAGTTCACCCCTCCACTTT.

This clone has more than one count but fewer than ten. The rearrangement links TRBV5-1 to TRBJ1-2; 8 nucleotides line up with TRBD1. Trimming at V came to 3 bases and at J to 8 bases, leaving 12 bases not matched to a gene. This CDR3 has 15 residues. The germline CDR1 and CDR2 sequences are SGHRS and YFSETQ. The chain's CDR3 is CASSSTDRGNIGYTF. CDR3 nucleotides: TGCGCCAGCAGCTCAACAGACAGGGGAAATATCGGCTACACCTTC.